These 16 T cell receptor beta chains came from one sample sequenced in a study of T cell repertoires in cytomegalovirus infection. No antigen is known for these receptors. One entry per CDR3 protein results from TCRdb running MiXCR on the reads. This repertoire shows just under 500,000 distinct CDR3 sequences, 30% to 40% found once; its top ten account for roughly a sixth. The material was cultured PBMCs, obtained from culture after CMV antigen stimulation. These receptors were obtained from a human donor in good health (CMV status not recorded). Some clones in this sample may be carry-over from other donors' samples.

The CDR3 protein is CSARDLAGEIDTQYF. CDR3 in DNA: TGCAGTGCTAGAGATCTAGCGGGAGAAATAGATACGCAGTATTTT. V usage is TRBV20-1 and J usage is TRBJ2-3; 10 nucleotides match TRBD2. This CDR3 has 15 amino acids. CDR1 is DFQATT and CDR2 is SNEGSKA in the germline V gene (reference sequence). V trimming: 0 bases; J trimming: 5 bases; junction bases outside the gene matches: 5.

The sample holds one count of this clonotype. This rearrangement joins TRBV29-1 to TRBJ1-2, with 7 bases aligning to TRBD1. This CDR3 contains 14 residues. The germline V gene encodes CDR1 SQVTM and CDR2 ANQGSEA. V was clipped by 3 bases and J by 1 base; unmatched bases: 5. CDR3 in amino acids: CSVEGTDYNYGYTF. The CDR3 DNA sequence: TGCAGCGTTGAGGGGACAGACTATAACTATGGCTACACCTTC.

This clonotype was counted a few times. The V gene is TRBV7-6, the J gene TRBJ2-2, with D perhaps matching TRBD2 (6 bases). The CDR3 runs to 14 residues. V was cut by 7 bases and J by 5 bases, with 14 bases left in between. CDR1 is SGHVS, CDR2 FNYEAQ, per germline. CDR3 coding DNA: TGTGCCAGCAACCAACCGGGGGTAACCGGGGAGCTGTTTTTT. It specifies CASNQPGVTGELFF.

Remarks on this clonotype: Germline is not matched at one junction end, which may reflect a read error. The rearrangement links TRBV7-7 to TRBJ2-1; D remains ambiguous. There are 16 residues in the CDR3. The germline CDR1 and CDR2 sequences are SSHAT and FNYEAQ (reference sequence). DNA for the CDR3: TGTGCTAGCAGCTCAGCCGAGCCTACCCGTGGTAATGAGCAGTTCTTC. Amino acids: CASSSAEPTRGNEQFF.

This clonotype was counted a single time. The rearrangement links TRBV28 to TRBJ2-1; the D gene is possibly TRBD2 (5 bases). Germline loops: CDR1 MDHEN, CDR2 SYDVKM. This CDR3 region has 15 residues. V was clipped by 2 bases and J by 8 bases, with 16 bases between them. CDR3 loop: CASSLGLALGYEQFF. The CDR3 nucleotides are TGTGCCAGCAGTTTAGGTCTAGCTCTCGGCTATGAGCAGTTCTTC.

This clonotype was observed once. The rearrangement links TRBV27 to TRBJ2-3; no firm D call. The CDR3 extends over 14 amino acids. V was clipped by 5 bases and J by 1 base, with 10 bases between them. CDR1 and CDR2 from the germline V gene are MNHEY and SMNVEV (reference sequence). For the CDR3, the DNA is TGTGCCAGCAGTCCCTACATGGGCACAGATACGCAGTATTTT. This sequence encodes CASSPYMGTDTQYF.

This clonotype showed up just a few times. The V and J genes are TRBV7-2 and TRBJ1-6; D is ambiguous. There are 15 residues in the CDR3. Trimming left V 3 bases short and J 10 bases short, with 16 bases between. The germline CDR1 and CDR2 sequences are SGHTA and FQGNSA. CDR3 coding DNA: TGTGCCAGCAGCTTGATCGCGACCGCGGACTCACCCCTCCACTTT. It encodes CASSLIATADSPLHF.

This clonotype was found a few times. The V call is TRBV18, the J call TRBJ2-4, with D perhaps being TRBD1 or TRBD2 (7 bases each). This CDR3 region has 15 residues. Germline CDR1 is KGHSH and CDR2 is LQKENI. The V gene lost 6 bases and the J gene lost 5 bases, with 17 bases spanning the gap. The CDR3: CASSRDQGGENIQYF. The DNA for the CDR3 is TGTGCCAGCTCGCGGGACCAGGGGGGGGAAAACATTCAGTACTTC.

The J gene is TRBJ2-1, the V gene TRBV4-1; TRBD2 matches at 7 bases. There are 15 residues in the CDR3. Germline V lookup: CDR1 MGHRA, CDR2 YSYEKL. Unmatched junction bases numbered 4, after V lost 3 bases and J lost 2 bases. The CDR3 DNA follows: TGCGCCAGCAGCCAGGCAAGCGGGGCCTACAATGAGCAGTTCTTC. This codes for CASSQASGAYNEQFF.

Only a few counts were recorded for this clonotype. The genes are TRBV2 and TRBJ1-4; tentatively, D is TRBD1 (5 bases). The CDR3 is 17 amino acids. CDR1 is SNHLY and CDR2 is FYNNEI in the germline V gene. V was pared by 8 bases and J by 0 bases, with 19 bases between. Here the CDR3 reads CASLMDRLGATNEKLFF. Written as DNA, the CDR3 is TGTGCCAGCCTGATGGATAGATTAGGGGCAACTAATGAAAAACTGTTTTTT.

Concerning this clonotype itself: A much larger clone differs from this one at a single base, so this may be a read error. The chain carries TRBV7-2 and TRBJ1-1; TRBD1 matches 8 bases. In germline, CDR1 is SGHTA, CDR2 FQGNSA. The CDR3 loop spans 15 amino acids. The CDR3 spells CASSQRQGMWSEDFF. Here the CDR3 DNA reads TGTGCCAGCAGCCAAAGACAGGGGATGTGGTCTGAAGATTTCTTT.

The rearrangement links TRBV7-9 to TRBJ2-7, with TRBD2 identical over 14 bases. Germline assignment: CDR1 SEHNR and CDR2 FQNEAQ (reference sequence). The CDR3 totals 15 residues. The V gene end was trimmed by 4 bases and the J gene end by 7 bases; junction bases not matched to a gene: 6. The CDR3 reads CASSSGLAGVEEQYF. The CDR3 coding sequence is TGTGCCAGCAGCTCGGGACTAGCGGGAGTGGAAGAGCAGTACTTC.

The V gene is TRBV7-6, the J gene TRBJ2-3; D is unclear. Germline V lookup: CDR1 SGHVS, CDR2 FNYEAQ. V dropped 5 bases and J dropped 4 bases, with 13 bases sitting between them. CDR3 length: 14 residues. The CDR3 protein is CASSPGVGSDTQYF. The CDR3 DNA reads TGTGCCAGCAGCCCAGGCGTGGGCTCAGATACGCAGTATTTT.

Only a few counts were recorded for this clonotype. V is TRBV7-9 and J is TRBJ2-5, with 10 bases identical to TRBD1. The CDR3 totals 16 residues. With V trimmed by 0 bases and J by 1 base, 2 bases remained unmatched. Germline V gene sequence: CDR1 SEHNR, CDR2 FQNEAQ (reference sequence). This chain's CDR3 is CASSLAGTGVQETQYF. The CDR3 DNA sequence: TGTGCCAGCAGCTTAGCTGGGACAGGGGTCCAAGAGACCCAGTACTTC.

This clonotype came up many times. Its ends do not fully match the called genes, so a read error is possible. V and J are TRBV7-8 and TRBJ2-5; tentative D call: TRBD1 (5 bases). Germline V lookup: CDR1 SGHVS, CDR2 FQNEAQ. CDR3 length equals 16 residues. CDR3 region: CASSLDPRGSEETQYF. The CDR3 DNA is TGTGCCAGCAGTTTAGACCCAAGGGGATCCGAAGAGACCCAGTACTTC.

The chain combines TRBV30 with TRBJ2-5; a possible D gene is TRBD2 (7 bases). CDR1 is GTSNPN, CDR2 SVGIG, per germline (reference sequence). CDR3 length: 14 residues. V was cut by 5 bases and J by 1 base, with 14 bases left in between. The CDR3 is CAWSGGDIQETQYF. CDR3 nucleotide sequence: TGTGCCTGGTCTGGGGGGGACATCCAAGAGACCCAGTACTTC.